These 15 T cell receptor beta chains were sequenced from one sample in a study of cytomegalovirus exposure and HLA in healthy donors (dated by TCRdb to about 2017). The library relied on the immunoSEQ multiplex PCR assay. For the multiplex PCR, a mixture combining 60 forward primers for TCR Vbeta segments and 13 reverse primers for TCR Jbeta segments was used. The clones in this table, taken by TCRdb from immuneACCESS, are in-frame only. Not every clone is retained; where verified, under half of the shortfall comes from an unresolved V gene, and the cause of the rest is unknown. This sample gives some 78,000 clones in total; 80% of them show up just once. The ten largest clones take up over 20% of the sample. Specimen: PBMCs. The receptors come from a woman in her fifties or sixties in good health and CMV-seropositive.

This rearrangement joins TRBV6-1 to TRBJ2-7; D possibly corresponds to TRBD1 (6 bases). The germline V and J ends were trimmed by 6 bases and 5 bases, with 14 bases remaining between them. CDR1 MNHNS and CDR2 SASEGT come from the germline V gene. This CDR3 has 13 residues. The CDR3 bases are TGTGCCAGCAGAATCCCCACAGGGAACGAGCAGTACTTC. Residues: CASRIPTGNEQYF.

The chain is built from TRBV2 and TRBJ1-2; D perhaps matches TRBD1 (6 bases). The V end was cut by 7 bases, the J end by 2 bases, with 11 bases between. CDR1 and CDR2 (germline): SNHLY, FYNNEI. CDR3 size: 13 residues. The CDR3 sequence is CASTYRANYGYTF. The DNA of the CDR3 is TGTGCCAGCACCTACAGGGCGAACTATGGCTACACCTTC.

This chain links TRBV29-1 with TRBJ2-7; weak D call: TRBD1 (6 bases). The germline V gene has CDR1 SQVTM and CDR2 ANQGSEA. The CDR3 is 12 amino acids. V dropped 8 bases and J dropped 1 base, with 12 bases sitting between them. CDR3 sequence (DNA): TGCAGCTCCCGGGACACTTCCTACGAGCAGTACTTC. This translates into CSSRDTSYEQYF.

The CDR3 protein is CASSLVSGRAEQYV. CDR3 in DNA: TGTGCCAGCAGCTTAGTTAGCGGGAGGGCGGAGCAGTACGTC. The chain uses TRBV5-4 and TRBJ2-7; 11 bases align to TRBD2. With V trimmed by 2 bases and J by 7 bases, 5 bases remained unmatched. Looked up from germline, CDR1 is SGHNT and CDR2 is YYREEE (reference sequence). CDR3 size: 14 residues.

The V gene is TRBV5-5, the J gene TRBJ2-7, with a tentative D call TRBD2 (6 bases). Trimming pared 5 bases from V and 5 bases from J, leaving 20 bases between. The germline gives CDR1 SGHKS, CDR2 YYEKEE (reference sequence). This CDR3 region has 15 residues. The DNA of the CDR3 is TGTGCCAGCAGTCCGGGGGACGGAAGGAGAAACGAGCAGTACTTC. Its protein is CASSPGDGRRNEQYF.

The chain combines TRBV9 with TRBJ1-5; weak D call: TRBD1 (5 bases). The germline CDR1 and CDR2 sequences are SGDLS and YYNGEE. V lost 0 bases to trimming and J lost 6 bases, with 16 bases between them. CDR3 length equals 16 residues. CDR3: CASSVGEGEGFQPQHF. The CDR3 nucleotides are TGTGCCAGCAGCGTAGGGGAAGGGGAGGGTTTTCAGCCCCAGCATTTT.

The chain recombines TRBV27 with TRBJ1-6; no definite D call. The germline V gene has CDR1 MNHEY and CDR2 SMNVEV (reference sequence). The V end was cut by 6 bases, the J end by 6 bases, with 9 bases between. This CDR3 comprises 13 residues. The CDR3 protein is CASRTAGNSPLHF. The CDR3 DNA is TGTGCCAGCAGAACAGCAGGTAATTCACCCCTCCACTTT.

The chain recombines TRBV11-2 with TRBJ2-1; D is possibly TRBD2 (6 bases). Germline-derived CDR1 and CDR2 are SGHAT and FQNNGV. Trimming took off 5 bases at V and 6 bases at J, with 14 bases between the two ends. The CDR3 extends over 14 amino acids. As DNA, the CDR3 is TGTGCCAGCAGCCCCGGGACTTCGGGCAATGAGCAGTTCTTC. Its protein is CASSPGTSGNEQFF.

V is TRBV27 and J is TRBJ2-3; D perhaps matches TRBD1 (6 bases). The V and J ends lost 7 bases and 1 base respectively, with 15 bases between them. Germline values: CDR1 MNHEY, CDR2 SMNVEV (reference sequence). The CDR3 consists of 15 residues. The CDR3 loop is CASIRTALGTDTQYF. The CDR3 DNA is TGTGCCAGCATTCGGACAGCACTAGGCACAGATACGCAGTATTTT.

The chain uses TRBV7-2 and TRBJ2-5; 7 positions match TRBD1. CDR3 length: 14 residues. In germline, CDR1 is SGHTA, CDR2 FQGNSA. V lost 3 bases, J lost 6 bases, and 7 bases stayed unmatched. Here the CDR3 reads CASSLEGGRQTQYF. For the CDR3, the DNA is TGTGCCAGCAGCTTGGAAGGGGGCAGGCAGACCCAGTACTTC.

This clone was counted once. The chain recombines TRBV2 with TRBJ2-1; 9 bases match TRBD1. Losses at the gene ends were 4 bases for V and 3 bases for J; bases not matched to a gene: 1. The CDR3 has 14 amino acids. Germline CDR1 and CDR2: SNHLY and FYNNEI. CDR3 region: CASSGDRVYNEQFF. Here the CDR3 DNA reads TGTGCCAGCAGTGGGGACAGGGTCTACAATGAGCAGTTCTTC.

The chain recombines TRBV30 with TRBJ1-2, with no clear D. The CDR3 contains 14 residues. Germline V CDR1 and CDR2: GTSNPN, SVGIG (reference sequence). V lost 0 bases to trimming and J lost 5 bases, with 13 bases between them. This CDR3 reads CAWSVAAGYYGYTF. CDR3 bases: TGTGCCTGGAGTGTAGCGGCCGGATATTATGGCTACACCTTC.

The rearrangement uses TRBV30 and TRBJ2-5, with 8 nucleotides matching TRBD1. From germline, CDR1 is GTSNPN and CDR2 SVGIG (reference sequence). The CDR3 has 13 residues. Unmatched junction bases numbered 10, after V lost 8 bases and J lost 5 bases. CDR3 amino acids: CAGQTGVGETQYF. CDR3 bases: TGTGCCGGCCAGACAGGGGTTGGGGAGACCCAGTACTTC.

The rearrangement joins TRBV6-1 to TRBJ1-2; TRBD1 matches at 10 bases. This CDR3 comprises 15 residues. J was trimmed by 3 bases and V by 6 bases; bases with no gene match: 7. Germline V lookup: CDR1 MNHNS, CDR2 SASEGT. The chain's CDR3 is CASRTGTGDHYGYTF. The CDR3 DNA follows: TGTGCCAGCAGGACCGGGACAGGGGATCACTATGGCTACACCTTC.

The V gene is TRBV10-3, the J gene TRBJ1-3, with D unresolved. The V gene lost 6 bases and the J gene lost 5 bases, with 8 bases spanning the gap. This CDR3 spans 12 amino acids. The germline gives CDR1 ENHRY, CDR2 SYGVKD. The CDR3 reads CAISAGRNTIYF. The DNA of the CDR3 is TGTGCCATCAGCGCGGGGAGAAACACCATATATTTT.